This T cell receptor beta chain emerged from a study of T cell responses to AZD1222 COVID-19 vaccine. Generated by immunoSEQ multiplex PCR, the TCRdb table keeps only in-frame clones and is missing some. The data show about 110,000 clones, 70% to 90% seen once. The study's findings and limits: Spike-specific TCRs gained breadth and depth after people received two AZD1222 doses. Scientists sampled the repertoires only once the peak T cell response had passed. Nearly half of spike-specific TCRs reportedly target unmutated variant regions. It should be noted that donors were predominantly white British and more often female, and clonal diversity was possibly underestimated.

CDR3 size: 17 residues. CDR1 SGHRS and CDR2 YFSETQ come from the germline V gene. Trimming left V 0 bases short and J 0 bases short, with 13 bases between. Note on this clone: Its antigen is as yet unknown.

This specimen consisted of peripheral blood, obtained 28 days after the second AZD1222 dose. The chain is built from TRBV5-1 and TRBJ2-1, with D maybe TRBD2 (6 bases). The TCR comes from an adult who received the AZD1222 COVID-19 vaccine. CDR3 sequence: CASSLVRQGGSYNEQFF. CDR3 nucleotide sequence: TGCGCCAGCAGCTTGGTGAGGCAGGGAGGCTCCTACAATGAGCAGTTCTTC.